A single sample is the source of the 20 T cell receptor beta chains below, sequenced in a study of blood T cell repertoires in COVID-19. TCRdb's table, derived via immunoSEQ multiplex PCR, lists solely in-frame clones and lacks some. The data show 30,000 to 40,000 clones, with more than 80% seen just once and 44% held by the top ten. Source material: peripheral blood. Every receptor here comes from a man aged 55-75 years with active or convalescent COVID-19.

The chain is built from TRBV20-1 and TRBJ2-2, with D maybe TRBD1 (5 bases). The length of the CDR3 is 14 residues. The V gene's germline CDR1 is DFQATT and CDR2 SNEGSKA (reference sequence). V was pared by 3 bases and J by 1 base, with 9 bases between. This CDR3 reads CSASMGQNTGELFF. CDR3 nucleotide sequence: TGCAGTGCTAGTATGGGGCAGAACACCGGGGAGCTGTTTTTT.

The chain couples TRBV30 to TRBJ1-6; D is uncertain. Germline assignment: CDR1 GTSNPN and CDR2 SVGIG (reference sequence). Deletions cut 0 bases from V and 14 bases from J, with 29 bases between. The CDR3 length is 18 residues. The CDR3 bases are TGTGCCTGGAGTGTATTATCGGGCGGACTAGCCCCCGCAGGATCCCTCCACTTT. This codes for CAWSVLSGGLAPAGSLHF.

The V call is TRBV2, the J call TRBJ2-5, with 9 bases fitting TRBD2. CDR1 is SNHLY and CDR2 is FYNNEI in the germline V gene. The V and J ends lost 6 bases and 2 bases, in that order; junction bases with no gene match: 10. CDR3 length: 16 residues. CDR3 in DNA: TGTGCCAGCAGACGATACGCGGGGGGGCAACAAGAGACCCAGTACTTC. This gives the protein CASRRYAGGQQETQYF.

The V call is TRBV5-5, the J call TRBJ1-3; TRBD1 is a possible D gene (6 bases). Germline values: CDR1 SGHKS, CDR2 YYEKEE (reference sequence). The CDR3 spans 15 residues. V was shortened by 0 bases and J by 2 bases, with 9 bases between the two germline ends. For the CDR3, the DNA is TGTGCCAGCAGCTTGGTAAGGACAGCTGGAAACACCATATATTTT. Residues: CASSLVRTAGNTIYF.

This clone has ten or more counts. The J gene is TRBJ1-1, the V gene TRBV27; weak D call: TRBD1 (5 bases). Trimming took off 3 bases at V and 0 bases at J, with 8 bases between the two ends. The CDR3 loop spans 14 amino acids. Per the germline V gene, CDR1 is MNHEY and CDR2 is SMNVEV (reference sequence). The chain's CDR3 is CASSFPGLNTEAFF. The CDR3 DNA is TGTGCCAGCAGTTTCCCAGGGTTGAACACTGAAGCTTTCTTT.

This sequence joins TRBV29-1 and TRBJ2-3, with 12 positions matching TRBD2. Looked up from germline, CDR1 is SQVTM and CDR2 is ANQGSEA. This CDR3 contains 16 residues. The trim removed 1 base at V and 5 bases at J, leaving 7 bases unmatched. Written as DNA, the CDR3 is TGCAGCGTTGAAGGGGCTAGCGGGAGGGCCGGAGATACGCAGTATTTT. It translates to CSVEGASGRAGDTQYF.

The chain joins TRBV6-6 to TRBJ2-3; 7 nucleotides align to TRBD1. Looked up from germline, CDR1 is MNHNY and CDR2 is SVGAGI (reference sequence). Trimming at V came to 6 bases and at J to 3 bases, leaving 9 bases not matched to a gene. This CDR3 contains 15 residues. CDR3 nucleotide sequence: TGTGCCAGCAGGACAGGGTGGCCTTCGACAGATACGCAGTATTTT. Its protein product is CASRTGWPSTDTQYF.

The J gene is TRBJ2-3, the V gene TRBV27; the match to TRBD2 covers 11 bases. Germline lookup yields CDR1 MNHEY and CDR2 SMNVEV (reference sequence). The V gene end was trimmed by 5 bases and the J gene end by 7 bases; junction bases not matched to a gene: 11. The length of the CDR3 is 16 residues. In nucleotides, the CDR3 is TGTGCCAGCAGTCCAGTAGCGGGGGGGACCTTGTATACGCAGTATTTT. It codes for CASSPVAGGTLYTQYF.

The chain recombines TRBV2 with TRBJ1-5; D is undetermined. Trimming stripped 6 bases from V and 11 bases from J, with 17 bases between. CDR1 SNHLY and CDR2 FYNNEI come from the germline V gene. The CDR3 spans 13 residues. DNA for the CDR3: TGTGCCAGCAGATTGGACGTAGTAGCGGCCCAGCATTTT. As protein: CASRLDVVAAQHF.

J is TRBJ2-1 and V is TRBV19; perhaps TRBD2 as D (6 bases). Germline-derived CDR1 and CDR2 are LNHDA and SQIVND (reference sequence). This CDR3 has 14 residues. V shed 5 bases and J shed 6 bases, with 14 bases lying between them. CDR3 in DNA: TGTGCCAGTAGTCCCGGGACTCAGCTCAATGAGCAGTTCTTC. As protein: CASSPGTQLNEQFF.

The genes are TRBV9 and TRBJ2-1, with 9 bases lining up with TRBD2. V lost 0 bases to trimming and J lost 5 bases; unmatched junction nucleotides: 9. Germline CDR1 SGDLS, CDR2 YYNGEE. The CDR3 is made up of 17 amino acids. The CDR3 DNA sequence: TGTGCCAGCAGCGTAGACCCCCCTAGCGGGATTGACAATGAGCAGTTCTTC. It specifies CASSVDPPSGIDNEQFF.

The rearrangement uses TRBV9 and TRBJ2-2, with TRBD2 identical over 8 bases. J lost 1 base, V lost 0 bases, and 2 bases had no gene match. Germline lookup yields CDR1 SGDLS and CDR2 YYNGEE. The CDR3 contains 16 residues. The CDR3 spells CASSVAAGGNTGELFF. In DNA form, the CDR3 reads TGTGCCAGCAGCGTAGCGGCGGGGGGGAACACCGGGGAGCTGTTTTTT.

V is TRBV19 and J is TRBJ1-4; D is ambiguous. The CDR3 consists of 15 residues. Trimming shortened V by 1 base and J by 3 bases, and 9 bases separated the two germline ends. Germline-derived CDR1 and CDR2 are LNHDA and SQIVND (reference sequence). The CDR3 DNA follows: TGTGCCAGTAGTATAGCGAGTTCGCCTAATGAAAAACTGTTTTTT. Protein sequence: CASSIASSPNEKLFF.

The rearrangement uses TRBV24-1 and TRBJ2-4; D may be TRBD2 (5 bases). Germline CDR1 KGHDR, CDR2 SFDVKD. The CDR3 covers 17 residues. The V end was cut by 0 bases, the J end by 0 bases, with 11 bases between. CDR3 loop: CATSDLQDSLAKNIQYF. CDR3 DNA sequence: TGTGCCACCAGTGATTTGCAGGACTCCTTAGCCAAAAACATTCAGTACTTC.

The chain has TRBV19 and TRBJ1-2; tentative D call: TRBD1 (5 bases). Trimming stripped 1 base from V and 2 bases from J, with 8 bases between. The CDR3 contains 14 residues. The germline V gene encodes CDR1 LNHDA and CDR2 SQIVND (reference sequence). The CDR3 DNA is TGTGCCAGTAGTATAGCCAGGGTAAACTATGGCTACACCTTC. Amino acid sequence: CASSIARVNYGYTF.

The chain couples TRBV5-6 to TRBJ2-5; 9 bases agree with TRBD2. The CDR3 has 17 amino acids. V shed 1 base, J shed 5 bases, and the junction held 12 bases outside the gene matches. Germline V gene lookup returns CDR1 SGHDT and CDR2 YYEEEE. CDR3 sequence (DNA): TGTGCCAGCAGCTTGTTGGGTAGCGGGGGCCTCCGGGAGACCCAGTACTTC. Translated, it gives CASSLLGSGGLRETQYF.

The chain recombines TRBV7-2 with TRBJ2-1, with D perhaps TRBD1 (5 bases). Trimming shortened V by 5 bases and J by 8 bases, and 16 bases separated the two germline ends. Germline lookup yields CDR1 SGHTA and CDR2 FQGNSA. CDR3 length: 14 residues. The CDR3 nucleotides read TGTGCCAGCAGCCAACACCGGGCAGGGTATGAGCAGTTCTTC. Encoded protein: CASSQHRAGYEQFF.

In this sample, this clone turned up once. The gene calls are TRBV29-1 and TRBJ2-3; no definite D call. CDR1 SQVTM and CDR2 ANQGSEA come from the germline V gene. The CDR3 consists of 12 residues. V gave up 3 bases and J gave up 1 base, with 5 bases separating them. The DNA for the CDR3 is TGCAGCGTTGAGGCCGGCACAGATACGCAGTATTTT. This codes for CSVEAGTDTQYF.

The chain links TRBV6-6 to TRBJ2-5, with a weak D call TRBD2 (6 bases). The CDR3 runs to 13 residues. From germline, CDR1 is MNHNY and CDR2 SVGAGI (reference sequence). With 5 bases removed from V and 7 bases from J, the gap between germline ends came to 14 bases. CDR3 DNA: TGTGCCAGCAGTCGGTCGGGAGAATTGACCCAGTACTTC. Protein product: CASSRSGELTQYF.

The chain combines TRBV3-1 (or the pseudogene TRBV3-2) with TRBJ2-5; D may be TRBD1 (6 bases). Germline V gene sequence: CDR1 LGHDT, CDR2 YNNKEL (reference sequence). CDR3 length equals 14 residues. Trimming shortened V by 5 bases and J by 5 bases, and 15 bases separated the two germline ends. CDR3 nucleotide sequence: TGTGCCAGCAGCACCCGGACAGCTACGGAGACCCAGTACTTC. It translates to CASSTRTATETQYF.